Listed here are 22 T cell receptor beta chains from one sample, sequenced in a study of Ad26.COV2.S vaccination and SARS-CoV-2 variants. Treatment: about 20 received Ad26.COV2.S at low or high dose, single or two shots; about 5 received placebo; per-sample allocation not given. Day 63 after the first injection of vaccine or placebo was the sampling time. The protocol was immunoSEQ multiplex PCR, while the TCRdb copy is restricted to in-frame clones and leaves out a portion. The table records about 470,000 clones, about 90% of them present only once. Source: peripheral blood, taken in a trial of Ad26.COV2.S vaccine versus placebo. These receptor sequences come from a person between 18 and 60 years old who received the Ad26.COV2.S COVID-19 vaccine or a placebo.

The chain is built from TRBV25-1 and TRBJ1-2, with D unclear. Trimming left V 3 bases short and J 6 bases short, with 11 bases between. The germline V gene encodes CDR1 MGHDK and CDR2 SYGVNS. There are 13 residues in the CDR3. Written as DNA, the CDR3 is TGTGCCAGCAGTGATTCTGTGTGGGATGGCTACACCTTC. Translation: CASSDSVWDGYTF.

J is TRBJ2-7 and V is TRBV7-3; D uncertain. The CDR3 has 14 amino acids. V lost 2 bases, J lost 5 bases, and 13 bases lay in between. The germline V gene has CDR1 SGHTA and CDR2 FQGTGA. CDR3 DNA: TGTGCCAGCAGCTTATCCCGGGCCCAGCACGAGCAGTACTTC. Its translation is CASSLSRAQHEQYF.

This CDR3 reads CASTLPRREDPYNEQFF. The CDR3 bases are TGTGCCAGCACCCTTCCCCGGCGGGAGGACCCCTACAATGAGCAGTTCTTC. The J gene is TRBJ2-1, the V gene TRBV7-8, with 8 bases lining up with TRBD2. CDR3 length: 17 amino acids. Germline CDR1 is SGHVS and CDR2 is FQNEAQ. J was trimmed by 2 bases and V by 7 bases; bases with no gene match: 13. The full variable domain, its missing parts supplied by reference TRBV7-8 and TRBJ2-1, is GAGVSQSPRYKVAKRGQDVALRCDPISGHVSLFWYQQALGQGPEFLTYFQNEAQLDKSGLPSDRFFAERPEGSVSTLKIQRTQQEDSAVYLCASTLPRREDPYNEQFFGPGTRLTVL.

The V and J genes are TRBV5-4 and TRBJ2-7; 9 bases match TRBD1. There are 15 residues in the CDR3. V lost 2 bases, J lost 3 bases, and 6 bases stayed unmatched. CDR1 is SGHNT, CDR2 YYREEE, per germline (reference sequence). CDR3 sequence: CASSFRDRAFYEQYF. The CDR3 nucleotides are TGTGCCAGCAGCTTTAGGGACAGGGCATTCTACGAGCAGTACTTC.

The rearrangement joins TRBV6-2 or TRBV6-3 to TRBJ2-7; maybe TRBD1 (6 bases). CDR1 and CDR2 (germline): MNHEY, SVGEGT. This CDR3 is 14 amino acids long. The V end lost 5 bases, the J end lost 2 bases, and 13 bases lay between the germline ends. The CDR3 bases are TGTGCCAGCAGTCCCCACGGACAGCCCTACGAGCAGTACTTC. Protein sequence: CASSPHGQPYEQYF.

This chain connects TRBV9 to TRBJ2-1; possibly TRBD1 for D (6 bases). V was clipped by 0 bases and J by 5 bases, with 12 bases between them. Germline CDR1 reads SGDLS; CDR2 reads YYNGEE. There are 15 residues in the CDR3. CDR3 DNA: TGTGCCAGCAGCGTAGGGGCAGGGGCCCACAATGAGCAGTTCTTC. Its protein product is CASSVGAGAHNEQFF.

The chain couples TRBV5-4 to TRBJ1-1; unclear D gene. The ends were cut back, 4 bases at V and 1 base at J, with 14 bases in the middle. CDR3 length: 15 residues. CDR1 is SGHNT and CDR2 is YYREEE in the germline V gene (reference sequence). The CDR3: CASSPPGLGNTEAFF. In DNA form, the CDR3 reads TGTGCCAGCAGCCCCCCTGGACTGGGGAACACTGAAGCTTTCTTT.

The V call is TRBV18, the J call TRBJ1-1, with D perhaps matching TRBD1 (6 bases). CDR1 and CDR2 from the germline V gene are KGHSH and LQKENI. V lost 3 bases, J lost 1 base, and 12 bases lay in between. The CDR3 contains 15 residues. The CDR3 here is CASSPDPQGNTEAFF. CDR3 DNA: TGTGCCAGCTCACCCGATCCACAGGGGAACACTGAAGCTTTCTTT.

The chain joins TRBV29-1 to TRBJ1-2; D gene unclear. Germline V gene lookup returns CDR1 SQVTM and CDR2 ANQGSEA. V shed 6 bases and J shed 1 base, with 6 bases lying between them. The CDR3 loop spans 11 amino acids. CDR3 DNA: TGCAGCGTCGACGGTAACTATGGCTACACCTTC. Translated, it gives CSVDGNYGYTF.

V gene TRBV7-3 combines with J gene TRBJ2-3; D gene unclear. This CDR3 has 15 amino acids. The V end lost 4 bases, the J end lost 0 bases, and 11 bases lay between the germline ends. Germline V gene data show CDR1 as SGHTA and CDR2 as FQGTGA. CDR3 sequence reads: CASSYRPGSTDTQYF. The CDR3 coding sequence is TGTGCCAGCAGCTACCGTCCGGGTAGCACAGATACGCAGTATTTT.

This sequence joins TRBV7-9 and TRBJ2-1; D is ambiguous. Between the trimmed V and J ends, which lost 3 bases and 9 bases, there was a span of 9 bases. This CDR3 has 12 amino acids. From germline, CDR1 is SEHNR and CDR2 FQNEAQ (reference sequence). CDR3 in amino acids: CASSFEVGEQFF. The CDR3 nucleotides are TGTGCCAGCAGCTTCGAGGTGGGTGAGCAGTTCTTC.

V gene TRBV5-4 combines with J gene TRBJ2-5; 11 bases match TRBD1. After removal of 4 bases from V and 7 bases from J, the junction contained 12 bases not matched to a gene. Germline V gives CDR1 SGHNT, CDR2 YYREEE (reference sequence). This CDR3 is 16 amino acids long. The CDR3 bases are TGTGCCAGCAGCCCACGCGCGGGACAGGGGGTTGGGACCCAGTACTTC. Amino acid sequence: CASSPRAGQGVGTQYF.

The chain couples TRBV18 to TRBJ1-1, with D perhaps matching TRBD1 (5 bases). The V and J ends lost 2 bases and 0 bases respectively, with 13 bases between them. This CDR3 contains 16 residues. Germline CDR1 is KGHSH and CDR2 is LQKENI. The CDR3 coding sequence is TGTGCCAGCTCACCAATCAGGGCTAACATGAACACTGAAGCTTTCTTT. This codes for CASSPIRANMNTEAFF.

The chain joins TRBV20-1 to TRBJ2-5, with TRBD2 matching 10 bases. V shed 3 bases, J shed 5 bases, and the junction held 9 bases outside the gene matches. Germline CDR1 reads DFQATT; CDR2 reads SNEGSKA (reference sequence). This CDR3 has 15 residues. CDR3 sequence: CSASYPSGSGETQYF. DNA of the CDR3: TGCAGTGCTAGTTATCCTAGCGGGAGTGGCGAGACCCAGTACTTC.

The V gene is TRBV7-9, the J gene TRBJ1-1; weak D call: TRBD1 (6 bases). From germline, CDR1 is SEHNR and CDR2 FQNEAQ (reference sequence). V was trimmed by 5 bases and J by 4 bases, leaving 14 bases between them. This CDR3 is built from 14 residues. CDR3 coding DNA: TGTGCCAGCAGCCCTGCAGGGGACTCCACTGAAGCTTTCTTT. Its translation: CASSPAGDSTEAFF.

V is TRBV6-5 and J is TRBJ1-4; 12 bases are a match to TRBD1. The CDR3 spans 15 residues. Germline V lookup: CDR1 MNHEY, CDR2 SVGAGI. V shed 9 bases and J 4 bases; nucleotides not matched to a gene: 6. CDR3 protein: CARGQGAFVNEKLFF. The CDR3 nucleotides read TGTGCCAGGGGACAGGGGGCGTTTGTTAATGAAAAACTGTTTTTT.

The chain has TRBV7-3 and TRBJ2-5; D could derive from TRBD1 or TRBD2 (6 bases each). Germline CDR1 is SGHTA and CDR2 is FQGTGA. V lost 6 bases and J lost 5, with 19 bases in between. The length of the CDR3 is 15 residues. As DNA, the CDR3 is TGTGCCAGCAGTCCACCGGGGTCCGGGGGCGAGACCCAGTACTTC. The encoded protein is CASSPPGSGGETQYF.

The DNA for the CDR3 is TGTGCCAGCAGCTTAGTACTAGCGGAAGAAGAGACCCAGTACTTC. This codes for CASSLVLAEEETQYF. The J gene is TRBJ2-5, the V gene TRBV7-2, with TRBD2 matching over 8 bases. Germline CDR1 SGHTA, CDR2 FQGNSA. Germline trimming cut 1 base from V and 3 bases from J; bases unmatched to any gene: 4. The CDR3 is 15 residues long.

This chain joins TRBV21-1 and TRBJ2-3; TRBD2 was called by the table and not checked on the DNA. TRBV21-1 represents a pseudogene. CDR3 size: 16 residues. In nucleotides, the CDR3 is TGTGCCAGCAGCAAAGAGCAGGGCCTAGCGGAAGATACGCAGTATTTT. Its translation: CASSKEQGLAEDTQYF.

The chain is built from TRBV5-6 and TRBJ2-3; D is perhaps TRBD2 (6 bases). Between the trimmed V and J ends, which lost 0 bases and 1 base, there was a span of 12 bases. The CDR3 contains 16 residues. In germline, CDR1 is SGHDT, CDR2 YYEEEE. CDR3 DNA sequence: TGTGCCAGCAGCTTGGTTCCGGCTAGCGGCACAGATACGCAGTATTTT. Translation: CASSLVPASGTDTQYF.

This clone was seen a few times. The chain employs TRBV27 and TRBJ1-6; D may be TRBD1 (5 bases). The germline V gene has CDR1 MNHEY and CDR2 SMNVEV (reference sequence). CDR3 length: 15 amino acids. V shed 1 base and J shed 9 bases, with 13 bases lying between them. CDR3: CASSLYQGFVSPLHF. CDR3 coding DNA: TGTGCCAGCAGTTTATACCAGGGCTTCGTTTCACCCCTCCACTTT.

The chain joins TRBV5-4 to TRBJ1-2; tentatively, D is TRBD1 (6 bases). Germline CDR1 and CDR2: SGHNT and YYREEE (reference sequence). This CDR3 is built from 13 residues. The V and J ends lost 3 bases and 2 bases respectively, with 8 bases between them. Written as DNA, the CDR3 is TGTGCCAGCAGCTCCAGGGGCAACTATGGCTACACCTTC. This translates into CASSSRGNYGYTF.